This T cell receptor beta chain comes out of a study of OX40 agonist ivuxolimab in advanced cancers. For context, the study as a whole: Ivuxolimab was a fully human IgG2 agonistic monoclonal antibody targeting the costimulatory receptor OX40 (CD134). The dose-escalation cohort was over 70% male with a mean age of approximately 60 years, ranging from 23 to 79. Of the approximately 50 dose-escalation patients, hepatocellular carcinoma was present in about 20, melanoma in approximately 15, renal cell carcinoma in 9 and head and neck cancer in 9. The point of sequencing TCRbeta in the periphery was to test whether ivuxolimab changed TCR sequence diversity and drove clonal T-cell expansion. Partial responses were achieved by three dose-escalation patients, of whom one had hepatocellular carcinoma and two had cutaneous melanoma. The paper reports the monotherapy dose-escalation portion (N of about 50 patients) of the phase I ivuxolimab trial. Patients were allowed to have had prior anti-PD-1, anti-PD-L1 or anti-CTLA-4 therapy, and approximately 37% of the dose-escalation patients had been treated with checkpoint inhibitors. Intravenous ivuxolimab was administered to patients every 2 weeks at six dose levels: 0.01, 0.1, 0.3, 1.5, 3 and 10 mg/kg.

What the work shows at the level of the full study, not this receptor alone: Low levels of normalized T-cell clonal expansion were also seen in some patients who did not respond. Partial responders in the 0.1-3.0 mg/kg groups had among the lowest normalized peripheral clonal expansion, especially among CD8+ T cells. Antigen specificity was not determined for the clonally expanded peripheral T cells. At doses of 0.1 to 3.0 mg/kg, clonal expansion of both CD4+ and CD8+ T cells in blood was seen between baseline and week 6. After ivuxolimab, more expanded clones were found on average in CD8+ T cells than in CD4+ T cells.

As for this clone: Its recognized antigen is unknown. Nothing much larger sits one base from this clone, and base qualities are not available.

The trial excluded patients who had a history of autoimmune disease or who were on systemic immunosuppression. In every dose cohort, peripheral blood was drawn for TCR sequencing at baseline, cycle 4 day 1, and cycle 7 day 1. Samples were obtained from an open-label, multicenter, first-in-human phase I dose-escalation trial of ivuxolimab. Adults with locally advanced or metastatic head and neck squamous cell, hepatocellular, melanoma or renal cell carcinoma were enrolled in the trial. Before TCR sequencing, CD4+ T cells and CD8+ T cells from peripheral blood were sorted into separate populations. From V the trimming removes 3 bases and from J it removes 3 bases, while the gene matches leave 5 bases of the junction unaccounted for. The CDR3 has 15 amino acids, counting the end cysteine and phenylalanine. Left in the record is the CDR3 DNA by itself, 45 bases read in frame from the first base. The germline V gene specifies MNHNS as CDR1 and SASEGT as CDR2.

Genomic DNA was isolated from the sorted cells so that the TCRbeta CDR3 region could be sequenced. The immunoSEQ Assay was used to sequence the TCRbeta CDR3 regions. As stored in TCRdb, this immuneACCESS dataset retains in-frame rearrangements with V and J assigned. A fraction of the clones does not appear; measured against another copy, unresolved V genes explain less than half of the discrepancy, and the remainder lacks a known reason. In this sample the table shows 30,000 to 35,000 clones, less than 85% of which occur a single time. The top ten hold approximately 11% of the sample. Rearrangement joined TRBV6-1 to TRBJ2-1; TRBD2 agrees with 7 junctional bases. This clonotype was obtained from an adult with an advanced solid tumor such as melanoma, head and neck, liver or kidney cancer. Sample: CD4+ or CD8+ T cells sorted from blood, taken in a trial of the OX40 agonist ivuxolimab. The DNA sequence reads TGTGCCAGCAGTGAGGCGCGGGGGAGCTACAATGAGCAGTTCTTC. Translated, it gives CASSEARGSYNEQFF.